The next 5 T cell receptor beta chains were all read from a single sample in a study of blood T cell repertoires in COVID-19. Repertoires were generated with immunoSEQ multiplex PCR, while TCRdb's copy carries only in-frame clones and drops some. Altogether about 94,000 clones are present, under 90% being singletons, with the ten largest covering 15% to 20%. Sequencing was done on a sample of peripheral blood. These receptors were obtained from a human donor in a cohort sampled during active COVID-19.

The chain couples TRBV6-5 to TRBJ2-7; 8 nucleotides agree with TRBD1. This CDR3 spans 15 amino acids. From germline, CDR1 is MNHEY and CDR2 SVGAGI. J lost 4 bases, V lost 4 bases, and 9 bases had no gene match. CDR3 coding DNA: TGTGCCAGCAGTTCAACCGGGACAGGAGGTTACGAGCAGTACTTC. Translation gives CASSSTGTGGYEQYF.

This chain uses TRBV27 with TRBJ1-2; possibly TRBD1 for D (5 bases). Germline V gives CDR1 MNHEY, CDR2 SMNVEV (reference sequence). The CDR3 has 14 residues. Trimming stripped 0 bases from V and 3 bases from J, with 8 bases between. The CDR3 is CASSLSRDYYGYTF. CDR3 nucleotide sequence: TGTGCCAGCAGTTTATCGCGGGACTACTATGGCTACACCTTC.

The V and J genes are TRBV7-9 and TRBJ1-1, with D hard to call. The V gene's germline CDR1 is SEHNR and CDR2 FQNEAQ (reference sequence). The germline V and J ends were trimmed by 8 bases and 3 bases, with 13 bases remaining between them. CDR3 length: 13 amino acids. The DNA of the CDR3 is TGTGCCAGCCTCGGGTGGGAGTACACTGAAGCTTTCTTT. Amino acid sequence: CASLGWEYTEAFF.

This clone was seen a single time. The rearrangement uses TRBV4-1 and TRBJ2-7; 10 positions match TRBD2. Trimming at V came to 6 bases and at J to 6 bases, leaving 8 bases not matched to a gene. CDR3 size: 14 residues. Germline values: CDR1 MGHRA, CDR2 YSYEKL. CDR3 coding DNA: TGCGCCAGCAGTGAGGCTAGCGGGAGTCTCGAGCAGTACTTC. Translated: CASSEASGSLEQYF.

The rearrangement uses TRBV6-1 and TRBJ1-2; TRBD1 agrees at 7 bases. CDR1 is MNHNS, CDR2 SASEGT, per germline. V was pared by 2 bases and J by 0 bases, with 6 bases of the junction left unmatched. This CDR3 comprises 16 residues. CDR3 residues: CASSELGTATNYGYTF. DNA of the CDR3: TGTGCCAGCAGTGAATTAGGGACAGCCACTAACTATGGCTACACCTTC.